This is a list of T cell receptor beta chains from one sample in a study of monozygotic twins with inflammatory bowel disease. TCRdb derives one entry per CDR3 protein from the 5' RACE reads, leaving out DNA. Found here are about 110,000 distinct CDR3 sequences; the top ten clones hold around an eighth. The sample comprised blood. Receptors originate from a human donor with ulcerative colitis or Crohn's disease, or a healthy co-twin of an affected twin (not recorded which). Each CDR3 is given with its conserved first and last residue. Only part of the rows carry a size: once, few, many, or a class if the clone is expanded.

abundance	v_gene	j_gene	len	CDR3aa
-	TRBV5-1	TRBJ1-1	15	CASSSRQGVDTEAFF
-	TRBV20-1	TRBJ1-5	16	CSASGGGGYTNQPQHF
-	TRBV28	TRBJ1-5	15	CASSIPGGRGQPQHF
-	TRBV10-2	TRBJ1-3	14	CASKPGRDGNTIYF
-	TRBV7-9	TRBJ2-5	12	CASSLERGSQYF
medium-sized	TRBV4-3	TRBJ2-1	17	CASSQDQGTSVGNEQFF
-	TRBV5-4	TRBJ2-5	18	CASSFLTGGGNHEETQYF
-	TRBV7-9	TRBJ1-6	15	CASSSRSSYNSPLHF
-	TRBV25-1	TRBJ2-1	16	CASSDISTWSYNEQFF
-	TRBV15	TRBJ2-2	14	CATSRDSRSGELFF
-	TRBV20-1	TRBJ2-3	16	CSAPRLGGGFTDTQYF
-	TRBV6-4	TRBJ2-1	15	CASSDTAGGRNEQFF
-	TRBV20-1	TRBJ2-7	16	CSARGGEGPTPYEQYF
-	TRBV5-4	TRBJ2-7	12	CASSFNRYEQYF
-	TRBV27	TRBJ2-7	15	CASSPRPGRIYEQYF
-	TRBV6-5	TRBJ2-1	17	CASSYLPRGGPYNEQFF